These 21 T cell receptor beta chains share one sample of origin, sequenced in a study of blood T cells in healthy people across ages. Through a sample-barcoded 5' primer and a J-beta primer mix, a second PCR was run for roughly 7 to 12 cycles. TCRdb reprocessed the 5' RACE reads with MiXCR, giving one entry per CDR3 protein. The sample lists 1.5 million to 2 million distinct CDR3 sequences; 28% were seen once. Sequencing was done on a sample of blood. The receptor set was obtained from a woman aged 30 to 39 in good health.

The genes are TRBV5-4 and TRBJ2-3, with 7 bases that match TRBD2. J lost 5 bases, V lost 3 bases, and 6 bases had no gene match. Germline V gives CDR1 SGHNT, CDR2 YYREEE (reference sequence). This CDR3 region has 14 residues. CDR3 DNA: TGTGCCAGCAGCTGGGAGGGCGGGAAAGATACGCAGTATTTT. Translation: CASSWEGGKDTQYF.

The chain uses TRBV27 and TRBJ1-1; the D gene is possibly TRBD1 (5 bases). The V end lost 7 bases, the J end lost 0 bases, and 15 bases lay between the germline ends. Germline V gene data show CDR1 as MNHEY and CDR2 as SMNVEV (reference sequence). The CDR3 covers 15 residues. As DNA, the CDR3 is TGTGCCAGCAAGAAGTACAGGTCCATGAACACTGAAGCTTTCTTT. Protein sequence: CASKKYRSMNTEAFF.

Here the CDR3 reads CASNPGGQYF. The CDR3 nucleotides read TGCGCCAGTAACCCGGGTGGGCAGTACTTC. This rearrangement joins TRBV5-1 to TRBJ2-7; D ambiguous. The CDR3 runs to 10 residues. CDR1 and CDR2 (germline): SGHRS, YFSETQ. The V end was cut by 8 bases, the J end by 9 bases, with 12 bases between.

This clonotype was counted at least ten times. The chain employs TRBV6-1 and TRBJ2-1; the match to TRBD2 covers 12 bases. After removal of 8 bases from V and 11 bases from J, the junction contained 10 bases not matched to a gene. Germline-derived CDR1 and CDR2 are MNHNS and SASEGT. The CDR3 contains 14 residues. CDR3 coding DNA: TGTGCCAGCTCGCTCAGACTAGCGGGGGAGAAGCAGTTCTTC. It is translated as CASSLRLAGEKQFF.

This clonotype came up a few times. The rearrangement uses TRBV19 and TRBJ2-1, with 9 bases fitting TRBD1. Per germline, CDR1 LNHDA and CDR2 SQIVND (reference sequence). V shed 6 bases and J 8 bases; nucleotides not matched to a gene: 5. This CDR3 is 13 amino acids long. The DNA of the CDR3 is TGTGCCAGTAGCCCCAGGACAGGGGATGAGCAGTTCTTC. It yields the protein CASSPRTGDEQFF. Full variable domain (outside the CDR3, taken from reference TRBV19 and TRBJ2-1): DGGITQSPKYLFRKEGQNVTLSCEQNLNHDAMYWYRQDPGQGLRLIYYSQIVNDFQKGDIAEGYSVSREKKESFPLTVTSAQKNPTAFYLCASSPRTGDEQFFGPGTRLTVL.

Concerning this clonotype itself: Mismatch with germline at one junction end may stem from a read error. The rearrangement links TRBV4-1 to TRBJ1-6; 7 bases are a match to TRBD1. This CDR3 is built from 15 residues. In germline, CDR1 is MGHRA, CDR2 YSYEKL. The CDR3 sequence is CASRQDTGANSPLHF. The CDR3 coding sequence is TGCGCCAGCAGGCAAGATACAGGGGCCAATTCACCCCTCCACTTT.

The rearrangement links TRBV7-6 to TRBJ2-3; D tentatively reads TRBD1 or TRBD2 (5 bases each). The ends were cut back, 5 bases at V and 6 bases at J, with 21 bases in the middle. Germline loops: CDR1 SGHVS, CDR2 FNYEAQ. The CDR3 has 16 amino acids. CDR3 bases: TGTGCCAGCAGCCCGGGACCCCGGGACGGAAAGGATACGCAGTATTTT. This encodes CASSPGPRDGKDTQYF.

This chain's CDR3 is CSASSGTNLYGYTF. CDR3 bases: TGCAGTGCTAGTTCCGGGACAAACTTATATGGCTACACCTTC. V is TRBV20-1 and J is TRBJ1-2; tentative D call: TRBD1 (6 bases). The germline V gene encodes CDR1 DFQATT and CDR2 SNEGSKA (reference sequence). This CDR3 spans 14 amino acids. V lost 3 bases and J 5 bases, leaving 16 bases between the germline ends.

V and J are TRBV5-1 and TRBJ2-3; D tentatively fits TRBD1 or TRBD2 (5 bases each). Germline assignment: CDR1 SGHRS and CDR2 YFSETQ. This CDR3 is 16 amino acids long. Trimming cost V 0 bases and J 2 bases, with 13 bases left between them. Written as DNA, the CDR3 is TGCGCCAGCAGCTTGGCCGACTCGGGGACCACAGATACGCAGTATTTT. This sequence encodes CASSLADSGTTDTQYF.

This rearrangement joins TRBV29-1 to TRBJ2-1; 8 bases line up with TRBD2. Germline values: CDR1 SQVTM, CDR2 ANQGSEA. The CDR3 totals 14 residues. V was pared by 5 bases and J by 0 bases, with 3 bases of the junction left unmatched. CDR3 sequence: CSVPSGHSYNEQFF. The DNA of the CDR3 is TGCAGCGTTCCTAGCGGGCACTCCTACAATGAGCAGTTCTTC.

This clonotype was seen at least ten times. The V call is TRBV29-1, the J call TRBJ2-1; D uncertain. The V end was cut by 7 bases, the J end by 5 bases, with 3 bases between. Per germline, CDR1 SQVTM and CDR2 ANQGSEA. The CDR3 is 9 amino acids. CDR3 region: CSANNEQFF. CDR3 bases: TGCAGCGCGAACAATGAGCAGTTCTTC.

This clonotype was seen a handful of times. The chain employs TRBV2 and TRBJ1-6, with D perhaps TRBD1 (5 bases). Germline-derived CDR1 and CDR2 are SNHLY and FYNNEI. The V end lost 6 bases, the J end lost 10 bases, and 16 bases lay between the germline ends. The CDR3 spans 14 residues. The CDR3 region has the DNA TGTGCCAGCAGGGGACCTGTAGTGGGGTCACCCCTCCACTTT. Its translation: CASRGPVVGSPLHF.

This chain links TRBV4-3 with TRBJ1-2; D may be TRBD1 (6 bases). CDR1 is LGHNA and CDR2 is YSLEER in the germline V gene. The CDR3 extends over 14 amino acids. V was clipped by 1 base and J by 3 bases, with 9 bases between them. CDR3 sequence (DNA): TGCGCCAGCAGCCAAGGGGAGGGGGACTATGGCTACACCTTC. Its protein is CASSQGEGDYGYTF.

This clonotype was found a few times. The chain carries TRBV6-5 and TRBJ2-7, with D possibly being TRBD2 (5 bases). Germline CDR1 reads MNHEY; CDR2 reads SVGAGI. CDR3 length equals 15 residues. With 6 bases removed from V and 5 bases from J, the gap between germline ends came to 20 bases. The CDR3 loop is CASSTPSLGSHEQYF. CDR3 nucleotides: TGTGCCAGCAGCACTCCTTCACTAGGTTCGCACGAGCAGTACTTC.

The chain carries TRBV27 and TRBJ2-1; TRBD2 agrees at 7 bases. J lost 10 bases, V lost 1 base, and 4 bases had no gene match. Germline CDR1 and CDR2: MNHEY and SMNVEV (reference sequence). CDR3 length: 13 residues. Here the CDR3 reads CASSLLSGAEQFF. CDR3 DNA sequence: TGTGCCAGCAGTTTATTGAGCGGGGCCGAGCAGTTCTTC.

This clonotype was recorded at least ten times. The chain employs TRBV20-1 and TRBJ2-1; TRBD2 matches 7 bases. CDR1 DFQATT and CDR2 SNEGSKA come from the germline V gene (reference sequence). The CDR3 loop spans 15 amino acids. J lost 0 bases, V lost 1 base, and 3 bases had no gene match. The CDR3 here is CSARGGGSSYNEQFF. CDR3 sequence (DNA): TGCAGTGCTAGAGGGGGCGGGAGCTCCTACAATGAGCAGTTCTTC.

This clonotype was seen at least ten times. The gene calls are TRBV5-1 and TRBJ2-7, with D possibly being TRBD2 (6 bases). CDR3 length: 15 residues. Trimming took off 0 bases at V and 3 bases at J, with 13 bases between the two ends. CDR1 is SGHRS, CDR2 YFSETQ, per germline. CDR3 sequence (DNA): TGCGCCAGCAGCTTGGTACCGGGGGAGATCTACGAGCAGTACTTC. It yields the protein CASSLVPGEIYEQYF.

The chain employs TRBV3-1 and TRBJ2-1; D possibly matches TRBD1 or TRBD2 (5 bases each). The CDR3 totals 15 residues. Per germline, CDR1 LGHDT and CDR2 YNNKEL (reference sequence). V was shortened by 0 bases and J by 0 bases, with 6 bases between the two germline ends. CDR3 coding DNA: TGTGCCAGCAGCCAAGAAGGGACCTCCTACAATGAGCAGTTCTTC. Its protein is CASSQEGTSYNEQFF.

This clonotype was seen more than once but under ten times. The chain combines TRBV5-1 with TRBJ2-1; D is unclear. The CDR3 length is 16 residues. CDR1 is SGHRS and CDR2 is YFSETQ in the germline V gene. V lost 4 bases and J 7 bases, leaving 21 bases between the germline ends. The CDR3: CASSKLLGKLGNEQFF. CDR3 coding DNA: TGCGCCAGCAGCAAGCTCTTAGGGAAGTTGGGGAATGAGCAGTTCTTC.

This clonotype was found a few times. The chain links TRBV12-3 or TRBV12-4 to TRBJ2-1; the match to TRBD2 covers 10 bases. There are 14 residues in the CDR3. With V trimmed by 5 bases and J by 6 bases, 4 bases remained unmatched. CDR3 loop: CASSAGLATNEQFF. The CDR3 coding sequence is TGTGCCAGCAGTGCGGGACTAGCGACCAATGAGCAGTTCTTC.

The table lists this clonotype with a few counts. The V and J genes are TRBV7-9 and TRBJ1-4, with D possibly matching TRBD1 (5 bases). The V gene lost 5 bases and the J gene lost 10 bases, with 20 bases spanning the gap. Germline V lookup: CDR1 SEHNR, CDR2 FQNEAQ (reference sequence). CDR3 length: 15 residues. The CDR3 spells CASSGEGLQGRKLFF. CDR3 bases: TGTGCCAGCAGCGGGGAGGGGCTCCAAGGAAGAAAACTGTTTTTT.